This T cell receptor (beta chain) comes out of a study of blood T cell repertoires in COVID-19. The V end was cut by 7 bases, the J end by 5 bases, with 13 bases between. Germline CDR1 and CDR2: SGHRS and YFSETQ. The CDR3 loop spans 14 amino acids. This table comes from immunoSEQ multiplex PCR, and its TCRdb copy is limited to in-frame clones, with some not included. The table includes about 59,000 clones, around four fifths detected once. This sequence originates from a woman aged 70 to 79 with acute or convalescent COVID-19. Source material: peripheral blood. The chain is built from TRBV5-1 and TRBJ2-6; D is ambiguous. CDR3 nucleotide sequence: TGCGCCAGCCTTCTAAATCCTAGGGCCAACGTCCTGACTTTC. Protein sequence: CASLLNPRANVLTF.